This T cell receptor beta chain emerged from a study of blood T cell repertoires in COVID-19. As for the study in general: The United States, Italy and Spain provided the acute and convalescent COVID-19 samples. T cells, B-cell-depleted T cells, or PBMCs supplied cDNA or gDNA.

Unmatched junction bases numbered 8, after V lost 3 bases and J lost 6 bases. The germline gives CDR1 SGHTA, CDR2 FQGTGA. This CDR3 spans 15 amino acids. Generated by immunoSEQ multiplex PCR, the TCRdb table keeps only in-frame clones and is missing some. The sample includes around 160,000 clones, around 87% of them seen just once. This rearrangement joins TRBV7-3 to TRBJ2-1; TRBD1 matches at 7 bases. The specimen sequenced was peripheral blood. The source of this sequence is a man aged 18 to 30 with acute or convalescent COVID-19. The CDR3 protein is CASSLVLAGGNEQFF. The CDR3 DNA is TGTGCCAGCAGCTTGGTCCTTGCAGGGGGCAATGAGCAGTTCTTC.